This TCR beta chain was retrieved from a study of cytomegalovirus exposure and HLA in healthy donors. Findings and limits, study-wide: A later analysis found most CMV-associated TCR beta chains apparently HLA-restricted. It was reportedly the case that the classifier diagnosed cytomegalovirus status with high specificity and sensitivity. In an earlier analysis, productive rearrangement rates for most beta V segments clustered near 87% or 30%.

PCR employed 60 Vbeta and 13 Jbeta primers. Produced via immunoSEQ multiplex PCR; TCRdb's table is partial and in-frame only. The sample includes about 140,000 clones, approximately 87% seen only once; the top ten take less than 5.5%. As for this clone: Its antigen is not identified.

Germline CDR1 is SGHVS and CDR2 is FNYEAQ. After removal of 5 bases from V and 6 bases from J, the junction contained 7 bases not matched to a gene. CDR3 length: 14 residues. The rearrangement joins TRBV7-6 to TRBJ2-7; 10 bases match TRBD1. The sequencing sample was made of PBMCs. The TCR was taken from a woman in her 30s in good health and CMV-seronegative. Here the CDR3 DNA reads TGTGCCAGCAGCCTCGGGACAGGGGTTTCCGAGCAGTACTTC. This codes for CASSLGTGVSEQYF.